The 5 T cell receptor beta chains reported below all come from one sample, sequenced in a study of T cell changes during pregnancy in multiple sclerosis. Sequencing was performed with immunoSEQ multiplex PCR; in TCRdb, only in-frame clones are kept and a portion is missing. This table holds around 47,000 clones, 90% to 95% found once. The source was CD8+ T cells from peripheral blood mononuclear cells, collected in the first trimester of pregnancy. The receptors were gathered from a female donor with multiple sclerosis, enrolled in a pregnancy study.

The CDR3 DNA sequence: TGTGCCAGCAGTTATGGCTCTGAAGCTTTCTTT. The encoded protein is CASSYGSEAFF. The gene calls are TRBV6-6 and TRBJ1-1; D is ambiguous. The V and J ends lost 3 bases and 6 bases respectively, with 5 bases between them. Germline CDR1 MNHNY, CDR2 SVGAGI (reference sequence). CDR3 length equals 11 residues.

This clone was seen a single time. The chain combines TRBV13 with TRBJ2-2, with D possibly TRBD1 on 7 matching bases. CDR3 length: 16 residues. Trimming stripped 1 base from V and 7 bases from J, with 16 bases between. The germline gives CDR1 PRHDT, CDR2 FYEKMQ (reference sequence). The CDR3 DNA reads TGTGCCAGCAGCTTAGCGGCGGGACAGCGGAGCGGGGAGCTGTTTTTT. This sequence encodes CASSLAAGQRSGELFF.

J is TRBJ2-1 and V is TRBV9; 7 bases are a match to TRBD1. There are 15 residues in the CDR3. Trimming removed 4 bases from V and 3 bases from J; junction bases left unmatched: 7. From germline, CDR1 is SGDLS and CDR2 YYNGEE. The CDR3 sequence is CASSLVAGGYNEQFF. DNA for the CDR3: TGTGCCAGCAGCCTCGTCGCAGGGGGCTACAATGAGCAGTTCTTC.

The chain uses TRBV14 and TRBJ2-1; 10 bases map to TRBD2. The V gene end was trimmed by 3 bases and the J gene end by 9 bases; junction bases not matched to a gene: 8. The CDR3 length is 15 residues. The germline CDR1 and CDR2 sequences are SGHDN and FVKESK. Here the CDR3 DNA reads TGTGCCAGCAGCCAGAAGCGGGGGGGATCTAGTGAGCAGTTCTTC. It codes for CASSQKRGGSSEQFF.

This chain uses TRBV29-1 with TRBJ1-2; D unresolved. V was cut by 1 base and J by 4 bases, with 16 bases left in between. This CDR3 region has 15 residues. Germline loops: CDR1 SQVTM, CDR2 ANQGSEA. Written as DNA, the CDR3 is TGCAGCGTTGAAGTACCGGTGACACCCGGCTATGGCTACACCTTC. Amino acid sequence: CSVEVPVTPGYGYTF.